These T cell receptor beta chains were read from a single sample in a study of T cell responses to AZD1222 COVID-19 vaccine. Using immunoSEQ multiplex PCR, the repertoire was profiled, and TCRdb retains in-frame clones only, with some absent. The table includes about 120,000 clones, approximately 86% detected once. The specimen comprised peripheral blood, sampled 28 days after the second AZD1222 dose. The receptor set was obtained from an adult who received the AZD1222 COVID-19 vaccine. CDR3s include the opening cysteine and the closing phenylalanine or tryptophan. Each record gives: clone size, V gene, D gene, J gene, CDR3 DNA, CDR3 protein. The D gene is left open where the match is weak. Clone size is given for some rows only: seen once, a few or many times, or a class if the clone is expanded.

NA	TRBV6-1	TRBD2	TRBJ2-3	TGTGCCAGCAGTGCCCAGGGACTAGCGGACCTCACAGATACGCAGTATTTT	CASSAQGLADLTDTQYF
NA	TRBV21-1	NA	TRBJ2-3	TGTGCCAGCAGCAAAGCCAAAGCGGAGAGCACAGATACGCAGTATTTT	CASSKAKAESTDTQYF
NA	TRBV5-1	TRBD2	TRBJ2-3	TGCGCCAGCAGCCTTAGCGGGAGGGCCGTTGCAGATACGCAGTATTTT	CASSLSGRAVADTQYF
NA	TRBV5-1	NA	TRBJ2-7	TGCGCCAGCAGCTTAACCGGTTTGAGCTCCTACGAGCAGTACTTC	CASSLTGLSSYEQYF
NA	TRBV24-1	NA	TRBJ2-5	TGTGCCACCAGTGATACCAGGGGCAGGGAAGAGACCCAGTACTTC	CATSDTRGREETQYF
NA	TRBV5-4	TRBD2	TRBJ2-5	TGTGCCAGCAGCCTCGGACTAGCGGGGGGACAAGAGACCCAGTACTTC	CASSLGLAGGQETQYF
once	TRBV7-2	NA	TRBJ1-5	TGTGCCAGCAGCTTAGTTTCAGGGGACAATCAGCCCCAGCATTTT	CASSLVSGDNQPQHF
NA	TRBV7-9	TRBD1	TRBJ1-4	TGTGCCAGCAGCTGGGACAGGGCTGAAAAACTGTTTTTT	CASSWDRAEKLFF
NA	TRBV9	NA	TRBJ2-1	TGTGCCAGCAGCGTAGAGGGGGGGCGATACAATGAGCAGTTCTTC	CASSVEGGRYNEQFF
NA	TRBV30	NA	TRBJ1-5	TGTGCCTGGAGTGTAGGGTTTGTCAGCAATCAGCCCCAGCATTTT	CAWSVGFVSNQPQHF
NA	TRBV27	TRBD2	TRBJ2-5	TGTGCCAGCAGTTTTTTAGCGGGGGGCGGAGAGACCCAGTACTTC	CASSFLAGGGETQYF